These T cell receptor beta chains were read from a single sample in a study of blood T cell repertoires in COVID-19. Some clones are missing from TCRdb's copy, which holds only in-frame ones; the method was immunoSEQ multiplex PCR. The profile covers 200,000 to 250,000 clones, with roughly four fifths appearing a single time and 8.9% taken by the ten largest. Sequences were obtained from peripheral blood. The receptors come from an elderly man with acute or convalescent COVID-19. Each CDR3 is given with its conserved first and last residue. D genes are given only for firm matches. Expanded clones are given a class, and other clones once, few, many or no size at all.

abundance,v_gene,j_gene,d_gene,len,CDR3aa,CDR3nt
-,TRBV24-1,TRBJ1-2,TRBD1,14,CATSDARTGVGYTF,TGTGCCACCAGTGATGCCCGGACAGGGGTGGGCTACACCTTC
-,TRBV2,TRBJ2-1,TRBD1,13,CARGTGRMNEQFF,TGTGCCCGCGGGACAGGGAGAATGAATGAGCAGTTCTTC
-,TRBV4-2,TRBJ2-7,TRBD1,15,CASSQDRDRAYEQYF,TGTGCCAGCAGCCAAGATCGGGACAGAGCCTACGAGCAGTACTTC
-,TRBV6-6,TRBJ1-2,-,16,CASSYSTGALLDGYTF,TGTGCCAGCAGTTACTCGACCGGAGCTTTGCTAGATGGCTACACCTTC
-,TRBV11-1,TRBJ2-7,-,15,CASSFSRTDTDEQYF,TGTGCCAGCAGCTTTTCCCGGACAGACACGGACGAGCAGTACTTC
once,TRBV6-1,TRBJ2-1,TRBD1,17,CASSEDWRTGGSNEQFF,TGTGCCAGCAGTGAAGATTGGCGGACAGGGGGGTCCAATGAGCAGTTCTTC
-,TRBV5-1,TRBJ1-5,-,18,CASSLLDVSRKSNQPQHF,TGCGCCAGCAGCCTGCTAGACGTTAGCCGTAAAAGCAATCAGCCCCAGCATTTT
-,TRBV27,TRBJ2-7,-,18,CASRVYRVRGNFSYEQYF,TGTGCCAGCAGGGTCTACAGGGTGAGGGGAAACTTCTCCTACGAGCAGTACTTC
-,TRBV27,TRBJ2-2,TRBD2,15,CASSFGTTNTGELFF,TGTGCCAGCAGTTTCGGGACTACCAACACCGGGGAGCTGTTTTTT
-,TRBV7-8,TRBJ2-6,-,14,CASSPSTGANVLTF,TGTGCCAGCAGCCCGAGTACTGGGGCCAACGTCCTGACTTTC
-,TRBV10-3,TRBJ1-5,-,15,CAISDPIGGNQPQHF,TGTGCCATCAGTGATCCGATTGGGGGGAATCAGCCCCAGCATTTT
once,TRBV7-9,TRBJ2-5,TRBD1,17,CASSLSRVRTGPETQYF,TGTGCCAGCAGCTTAAGTCGGGTGAGGACAGGGCCGGAGACCCAGTACTTC
once,TRBV9,TRBJ2-5,TRBD1,15,CASSARGTVQETQYF,TGTGCCAGCAGCGCGCGAGGGACAGTCCAAGAGACCCAGTACTTC
once,TRBV7-3,TRBJ2-1,-,16,CASSLTSGTPYNEQFF,TGTGCCAGCAGCTTAACGTCCGGGACTCCCTACAATGAGCAGTTCTTC
-,TRBV18,TRBJ2-7,TRBD1,15,CASSPQGQGPYEQYF,TGTGCCAGCTCACCACAGGGACAGGGACCCTACGAGCAGTACTTC
-,TRBV19,TRBJ1-5,TRBD1,16,CASSTTRQGSNQPQHF,TGTGCCAGTAGTACGACCCGACAGGGTAGCAATCAGCCCCAGCATTTT
-,TRBV6-5,TRBJ1-3,-,14,CASRGGRTGNTIYF,TGTGCCAGCAGGGGGGGGCGGACCGGAAACACCATATATTTT
-,TRBV7-9,TRBJ1-1,-,13,CAISGSSNTEAFF,TGTGCCATTTCAGGCTCGTCGAACACTGAAGCTTTCTTT
-,TRBV5-6,TRBJ2-5,-,15,CASSSYVTAGETQYF,TGTGCCAGCAGCTCCTATGTTACCGCGGGGGAGACCCAGTACTTC
-,TRBV27,TRBJ2-7,-,19,CASSLWDISPLSESYEQYF,TGTGCCAGCAGTTTATGGGACATTTCCCCCCTTTCCGAGAGTTACGAGCAGTACTTC
-,TRBV7-6,TRBJ2-2,-,17,CASSFDRSSAVAGELFF,TGTGCCAGCAGCTTCGACCGATCTAGTGCGGTGGCCGGGGAGCTGTTTTTT
-,TRBV28,TRBJ2-3,TRBD2,16,CASSPLAGGNTDTQYF,TGTGCCAGCAGTCCCCTAGCGGGGGGGAACACAGATACGCAGTATTTT
-,TRBV6-5,TRBJ2-1,-,14,CVSTPGTPYNEQFF,TGTGTCAGCACTCCCGGGACTCCCTACAATGAGCAGTTCTTC
-,TRBV19,TRBJ1-1,-,16,CASSTRWGGLNTEAFF,TGTGCCAGTAGTACGCGGTGGGGAGGGTTGAACACTGAAGCTTTCTTT
-,TRBV7-2,TRBJ1-3,TRBD1,14,CASSIPDRAYTIYF,TGTGCCAGCAGCATACCGGACAGGGCTTACACCATATATTTT
-,TRBV4-2,TRBJ1-5,-,16,CASSQDPGDSNQPQHF,TGTGCCAGCAGCCAAGATCCAGGGGATAGCAATCAGCCCCAGCATTTT
-,TRBV19,TRBJ2-1,TRBD2,18,CASTPLKRGGLSYNEQFF,TGTGCCAGTACTCCCTTAAAGCGGGGGGGGCTCTCCTACAATGAGCAGTTCTTC
-,TRBV27,TRBJ1-5,-,15,CASSFQGLGNQPQHF,TGTGCCAGCAGTTTCCAGGGACTTGGGAATCAGCCCCAGCATTTT
-,TRBV20-1,TRBJ2-7,TRBD2,15,CSASGLAGSSHEQYF,TGCAGTGCTAGTGGGCTAGCGGGAAGTTCCCACGAGCAGTACTTC
-,TRBV6-5,TRBJ2-7,TRBD1,14,CASSYGQGGYEQYF,TGTGCCAGCAGTTACGGACAGGGCGGATACGAGCAGTACTTC
-,TRBV24-1,TRBJ2-1,-,15,CATSDPGVNYNEQFF,TGTGCCACCAGTGACCCGGGAGTAAACTACAATGAGCAGTTCTTC
-,TRBV28,TRBJ2-7,TRBD1,14,CASSRGRVSYEQYF,TGTGCCAGCAGCAGGGGGAGAGTTTCCTACGAGCAGTACTTC
-,TRBV5-1,TRBJ1-6,TRBD1,16,CASTRDRGSYNSPLHF,TGCGCCAGCACCCGGGACAGGGGTTCCTATAATTCACCCCTCCACTTT
-,TRBV15,TRBJ2-6,TRBD1,20,CATSRDPAGDRPSGANVLTF,TGTGCCACCAGCAGAGATCCGGCCGGGGACAGACCCTCTGGGGCCAACGTCCTGACTTTC
-,TRBV12-5,TRBJ1-5,-,17,CASGLRLVGATNQPQHF,TGTGCTAGTGGTTTACGTCTCGTAGGGGCCACCAATCAGCCCCAGCATTTT
-,TRBV6-6,TRBJ2-3,TRBD1,16,CASIPWGQVGTDTQYF,TGTGCCAGCATCCCCTGGGGACAGGTCGGGACAGATACGCAGTATTTT
-,TRBV24-1,TRBJ1-4,-,13,CATRDRTNEKLFF,TGTGCCACCAGGGACAGAACAAATGAAAAACTGTTTTTT
-,TRBV28,TRBJ2-1,TRBD2,16,CASSQRAGVSYNEQFF,TGTGCCAGCAGCCAACGAGCGGGGGTATCCTACAATGAGCAGTTCTTC
-,TRBV11-1,TRBJ2-7,TRBD2,15,CASSPQAGVTYEQYF,TGTGCCAGCAGCCCGCAAGCGGGAGTCACCTACGAGCAGTACTTC
once,TRBV18,TRBJ2-1,-,18,CASSLLRLGPSSYNEQFF,TGTGCCAGCTCACTACTAAGGTTAGGCCCAAGCTCCTACAATGAGCAGTTCTTC
once,TRBV5-6,TRBJ1-5,TRBD1,15,CASSLFQGAYQPQHF,TGTGCCAGCAGCTTATTTCAGGGGGCCTACCAGCCCCAGCATTTT
few,TRBV6-6,TRBJ1-2,TRBD1,15,CASSYGTGDGYGYTF,TGTGCCAGCAGTTACGGGACAGGGGACGGCTATGGCTACACCTTC
-,TRBV5-1,TRBJ2-2,TRBD1,18,CASSLLYRGSSNTGELFF,TGCGCCAGCAGCTTACTATACAGGGGCTCCTCGAACACCGGGGAGCTGTTTTTT
-,TRBV9,TRBJ2-1,-,15,CASSVEPSSVQWQFF,TGTGCCAGCAGCGTAGAGCCCTCTTCCGTTCAATGGCAGTTCTTC
-,TRBV2,TRBJ2-7,-,13,CAILQGGFYEQYF,TGTGCCATTTTACAGGGGGGGTTCTACGAGCAGTACTTC
few,TRBV5-5,TRBJ2-1,-,14,CASTLNRAYNEQFF,TGTGCCAGCACCCTAAACAGGGCCTACAATGAGCAGTTCTTC
-,TRBV6-5,TRBJ1-1,-,13,CASSIGRVTEAFF,TGTGCCAGCAGTATTGGCAGGGTCACTGAAGCTTTCTTT
few,TRBV18,TRBJ1-4,TRBD1,14,CASKKGGQDEKLFF,TGTGCCAGCAAAAAAGGGGGCCAGGACGAAAAACTGTTTTTT
-,TRBV2,TRBJ2-7,TRBD1,15,CASSEQGQGTYEQYF,TGTGCCAGCAGTGAACAAGGACAGGGGACCTACGAGCAGTACTTC